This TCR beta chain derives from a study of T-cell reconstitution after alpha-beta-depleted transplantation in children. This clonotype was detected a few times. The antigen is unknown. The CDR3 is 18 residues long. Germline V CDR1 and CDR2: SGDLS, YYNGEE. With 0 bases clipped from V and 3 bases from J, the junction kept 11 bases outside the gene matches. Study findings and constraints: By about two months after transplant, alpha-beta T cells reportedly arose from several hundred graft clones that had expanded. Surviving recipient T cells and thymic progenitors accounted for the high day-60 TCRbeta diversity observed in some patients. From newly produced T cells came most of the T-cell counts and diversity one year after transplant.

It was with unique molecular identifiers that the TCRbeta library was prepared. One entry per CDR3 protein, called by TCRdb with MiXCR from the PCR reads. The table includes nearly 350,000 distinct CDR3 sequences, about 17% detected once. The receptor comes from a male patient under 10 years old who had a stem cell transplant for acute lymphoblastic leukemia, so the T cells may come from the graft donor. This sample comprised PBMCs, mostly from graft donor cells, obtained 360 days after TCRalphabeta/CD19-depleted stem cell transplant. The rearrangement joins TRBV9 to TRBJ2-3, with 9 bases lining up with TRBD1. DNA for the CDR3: TGTGCCAGCAGCGTAGATCTTCCGGGGACAGGGACAACAGATACGCAGTATTTT. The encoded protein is CASSVDLPGTGTTDTQYF.